The 20 T cell receptor beta chains in this list originate from one sample, sequenced in a study of cytomegalovirus exposure and HLA in healthy donors. Researchers ran the PCR with 60 Vbeta and 13 Jbeta primers. The data were produced by immunoSEQ multiplex PCR, yet TCRdb's version contains in-frame clones alone and is incomplete. This table has around 120,000 clones, 60% to 80% appearing once. The sample was PBMCs. These receptor sequences come from a man aged 50 to 59 in good health and CMV-seropositive.

The chain couples TRBV19 to TRBJ2-5; 7 positions agree with TRBD1. Unmatched junction bases numbered 10, after V lost 6 bases and J lost 3 bases. This CDR3 region has 15 residues. Germline CDR1 and CDR2: LNHDA and SQIVND (reference sequence). The CDR3 DNA reads TGTGCCAGTAGGGGACGCCGACAGGGTAAAGAGACCCAGTACTTC. Translated, it gives CASRGRRQGKETQYF.

The chain combines TRBV6-1 with TRBJ1-4, with 7 bases lining up with TRBD1. This CDR3 comprises 13 residues. Germline assignment: CDR1 MNHNS and CDR2 SASEGT. V was clipped by 8 bases and J by 8 bases; unmatched bases: 8. CDR3 residues: CASWPGQMEKLFF. CDR3 in DNA: TGTGCCAGCTGGCCGGGACAGATGGAAAAACTGTTTTTT.

The chain employs TRBV7-9 and TRBJ2-3; possible D gene TRBD2, 6 bases. CDR1 and CDR2 (germline): SEHNR, FQNEAQ (reference sequence). The CDR3 has 16 residues. V was cut by 5 bases and J by 2 bases, with 17 bases left in between. CDR3: CASSALRLVTTDTQYF. In DNA form, the CDR3 reads TGTGCCAGCAGCGCCTTAAGACTAGTTACCACAGATACGCAGTATTTT.

The rearrangement links TRBV5-6 to TRBJ2-3; 7 bases align to TRBD2. V dropped 3 bases and J dropped 2; count of bases not matched to a gene: 6. Germline assignment: CDR1 SGHDT and CDR2 YYEEEE. The CDR3 totals 15 residues. The CDR3 DNA reads TGTGCCAGCAGCTCCCCGGGGGGATTCACAGATACGCAGTATTTT. This sequence encodes CASSSPGGFTDTQYF.

The V and J genes are TRBV27 and TRBJ1-1, with 7 bases identical to TRBD1. This CDR3 has 14 residues. Germline assignment: CDR1 MNHEY and CDR2 SMNVEV (reference sequence). The ends lost 8 bases at V and 1 base at J; junction bases unmatched: 7. In DNA, the CDR3 is TGTGCCAGCTTACCGACAGGGTGGAACACTGAAGCTTTCTTT. Its translation: CASLPTGWNTEAFF.

This chain's CDR3 is CASSRDRVNTGELFF. The CDR3 DNA is TGTGCCAGCAGTAGGGACAGGGTAAACACCGGGGAGCTGTTTTTT. V and J are TRBV2 and TRBJ2-2; 9 nucleotides line up with TRBD1. CDR1 SNHLY and CDR2 FYNNEI come from the germline V gene. This CDR3 has 15 amino acids. V lost 5 bases to trimming and J lost 2 bases; unmatched junction nucleotides: 3.

The chain is built from TRBV15 and TRBJ2-7; D perhaps matches TRBD1 (5 bases). CDR1 and CDR2 from the germline V gene are LNHNV and YYDKDF (reference sequence). This CDR3 has 15 amino acids. V was clipped by 0 bases and J by 0 bases, with 9 bases between them. The DNA of the CDR3 is TGTGCCACCAGCAGAGAACAGGCAAGCTCCTACGAGCAGTACTTC. Its protein is CATSREQASSYEQYF.

CDR3 DNA sequence: TGTGCCAGCGCGGTAACGTTCAATGAGCAGTTCTTC. It translates to CASAVTFNEQFF. The chain employs TRBV11-1 and TRBJ2-1; D remains ambiguous. Germline loops: CDR1 SGHAT, CDR2 FQDESV (reference sequence). Trimming cost V 8 bases and J 6 bases, with 11 bases left between them. The CDR3 is 12 amino acids.

The chain uses TRBV19 and TRBJ1-4; possible D gene TRBD1, 6 bases. The germline V gene encodes CDR1 LNHDA and CDR2 SQIVND (reference sequence). V was shortened by 6 bases and J by 3 bases, with 17 bases between the two germline ends. This CDR3 has 16 amino acids. CDR3: CASRHLTGGSNEKLFF. The DNA for the CDR3 is TGTGCCAGTAGACACCTGACAGGAGGATCTAATGAAAAACTGTTTTTT.

This rearrangement joins TRBV27 to TRBJ1-2, with 9 positions matching TRBD1. Germline V gene sequence: CDR1 MNHEY, CDR2 SMNVEV (reference sequence). The CDR3 has 15 residues. Trimming removed 2 bases from V and 4 bases from J; junction bases left unmatched: 5. The CDR3 reads CASSLRTGVGYGYTF. The CDR3 nucleotides read TGTGCCAGCAGTTTAAGGACAGGGGTGGGCTATGGCTACACCTTC.

In this sample, this clone turned up a few times. The genes are TRBV6-5 and TRBJ1-2, with D possibly TRBD1 on 6 matching bases. CDR1 and CDR2 from the germline V gene are MNHEY and SVGAGI. CDR3 length: 14 amino acids. The V gene lost 6 bases and the J gene lost 2 bases, with 13 bases spanning the gap. The CDR3: CASRKQGANYGYTF. CDR3 nucleotide sequence: TGTGCCAGCAGAAAACAGGGAGCGAACTATGGCTACACCTTC.

V usage is TRBV5-5 and J usage is TRBJ2-7, with TRBD1 matching over 7 bases. Looked up from germline, CDR1 is SGHKS and CDR2 is YYEKEE (reference sequence). The ends lost 2 bases at V and 2 bases at J; junction bases unmatched: 4. The CDR3 runs 14 residues. This CDR3 is CASSFRDRAYEQYF. The CDR3 bases are TGTGCCAGCAGCTTCCGGGACAGAGCCTACGAGCAGTACTTC.

The rearrangement links TRBV7-7 to TRBJ2-2, with D hard to call. Germline V gene sequence: CDR1 SSHAT, CDR2 FNYEAQ (reference sequence). Trimming removed 2 bases at V and 3 bases at J, with 7 bases between. The CDR3 consists of 14 residues. The CDR3 nucleotides are TGTGCCAGCAGCTTATCTATGTACACCGGGGAGCTGTTTTTT. Translating it yields CASSLSMYTGELFF.

This chain uses TRBV9 with TRBJ2-3, with 7 nucleotides matching TRBD2. The CDR3 has 15 amino acids. V lost 6 bases to trimming and J lost 0 bases; unmatched junction nucleotides: 7. Germline values: CDR1 SGDLS, CDR2 YYNGEE. The CDR3 nucleotides are TGTGCCAGCACTCGCGGGGGTGCGAGCACAGATACGCAGTATTTT. Translating it yields CASTRGGASTDTQYF. The whole variable domain, filled in from reference TRBV9 and TRBJ2-3, reads DSGVTQTPKHLITATGQRVTLRCSPRSGDLSVYWYQQSLDQGLQFLIQYYNGEERAKGNILERFSAQQFPDLHSELNLSSLELGDSALYFCASTRGGASTDTQYFGPGTRLTVL.

This clone has only one observation. The V and J genes are TRBV5-1 and TRBJ2-1, with 7 bases identical to TRBD1. The germline V gene has CDR1 SGHRS and CDR2 YFSETQ. The CDR3 is 15 residues long. The ends lost 5 bases at V and 5 bases at J; junction bases unmatched: 10. The CDR3 sequence is CASRDRFNGNNEQFF. The CDR3 bases are TGCGCCAGCAGGGACAGGTTCAATGGGAACAATGAGCAGTTCTTC.

This sequence joins TRBV5-1 and TRBJ2-3, with D possibly being TRBD1 (6 bases). Germline values: CDR1 SGHRS, CDR2 YFSETQ. The CDR3 loop spans 14 amino acids. The V and J ends lost 4 bases and 4 bases respectively, with 13 bases between them. In nucleotides, the CDR3 is TGCGCCAGCAGCCGCCACTCAGGGGCAGATACGCAGTATTTT. Its translation: CASSRHSGADTQYF. The full variable domain, its missing parts supplied by reference TRBV5-1 and TRBJ2-3, is KAGVTQTPRYLIKTRGQQVTLSCSPISGHRSVSWYQQTPGQGLQFLFEYFSETQRNKGNFPGRFSGRQFSNSRSEMNVSTLELGDSALYLCASSRHSGADTQYFGPGTRLTVL.

J is TRBJ2-1 and V is TRBV4-1, with TRBD2 identical over 11 bases. CDR3 length: 14 residues. After removal of 4 bases from V and 9 bases from J, the junction contained 5 bases not matched to a gene. Germline CDR1 and CDR2: MGHRA and YSYEKL. This chain's CDR3 is CASSLLAGEVEQFF. The CDR3 DNA reads as TGCGCCAGCAGCCTACTAGCGGGAGAGGTTGAGCAGTTCTTC.

The chain is built from TRBV7-2 and TRBJ2-7, with TRBD1 matching over 9 bases. After removal of 1 base from V and 3 bases from J, the junction contained 4 bases not matched to a gene. CDR3 length: 15 residues. Germline CDR1 and CDR2: SGHTA and FQGNSA. For the CDR3, the DNA is TGTGCCAGCAGCTTAGTTTGGACAGGGGACTACGAGCAGTACTTC. This encodes CASSLVWTGDYEQYF.

The chain is built from TRBV11-2 and TRBJ2-5; tentatively, D is TRBD1 (5 bases). The better agreement between TRBJ2-7 and the DNA end casts doubt on the J call. Per germline, CDR1 SGHAT and CDR2 FQNNGV. This CDR3 spans 15 amino acids. The CDR3 DNA is TGTGCCAGCAGCGGGCAGGGAACAGTGGACGCCGAGCAGTACTTC. Translated, it gives CASSGQGTVDAEQYF.

The chain recombines TRBV7-2 with TRBJ2-7, with D tentatively TRBD2 (7 bases). The germline V gene has CDR1 SGHTA and CDR2 FQGNSA. V was shortened by 2 bases and J by 4 bases, with 12 bases between the two germline ends. The CDR3 runs 14 residues. The CDR3 nucleotides are TGTGCCAGCAGCTTACGGCGGGGGCAATACGAGCAGTACTTC. It translates to CASSLRRGQYEQYF.